This T cell receptor (beta chain) derives from a study of blood T cell repertoires in COVID-19. Looking at the study overall: COVID-19 samples collected from the United States, Italy and Spain covered acute and convalescent phases. Sources were T cells, B-cell-depleted T cells, or PBMCs; the material itself was cDNA or gDNA.

In the source study's methods: Reference gene primer amplification in the assay estimated nucleated cell counts. Sequencing used immunoSEQ multiplex PCR; TCRdb keeps in-frame clones, though not all of them. That table gives V, J and clone size, and the DNA gave D and trimming. The sample holds 180,000 or so clones; 87% are singletons and the top ten take 2.5%. This receptor was identified in a man between 40 and 49 years old with active or convalescent COVID-19. What was sequenced was peripheral blood.

CDR3: CASSGEVNEQFF. CDR3 in DNA: TGTGCCAGCAGTGGAGAGGTCAATGAGCAGTTCTTC. The gene calls are TRBV2 and TRBJ2-1; D is unclear. CDR1 and CDR2 (germline): SNHLY, FYNNEI. This CDR3 has 12 amino acids. The germline V and J ends were trimmed by 4 bases and 6 bases, with 7 bases remaining between them.